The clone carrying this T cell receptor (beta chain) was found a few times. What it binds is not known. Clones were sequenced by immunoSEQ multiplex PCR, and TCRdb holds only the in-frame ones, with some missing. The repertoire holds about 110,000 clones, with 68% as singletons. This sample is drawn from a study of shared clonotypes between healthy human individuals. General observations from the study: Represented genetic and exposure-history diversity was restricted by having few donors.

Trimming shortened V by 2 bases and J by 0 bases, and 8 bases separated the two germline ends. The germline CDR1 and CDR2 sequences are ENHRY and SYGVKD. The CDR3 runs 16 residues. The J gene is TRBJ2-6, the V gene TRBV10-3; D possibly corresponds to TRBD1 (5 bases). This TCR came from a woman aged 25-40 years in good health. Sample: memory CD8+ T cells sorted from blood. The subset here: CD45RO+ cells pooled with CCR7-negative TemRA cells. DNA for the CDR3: TGTGCCATCAGTGAGGCCCAGGGCTCTGGGGCCAACGTCCTGACTTTC. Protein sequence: CAISEAQGSGANVLTF.